Listed below are T cell receptor beta chains from one sample, sequenced in a study of cytomegalovirus exposure and HLA in healthy donors. This table comes from immunoSEQ multiplex PCR, and its TCRdb copy is limited to in-frame clones, with some not included. The data include 130,000 to 150,000 clones; the top ten clones carry 1.5% to 2%. Sequenced input: PBMCs. The receptors were sampled from a woman between 50 and 59 years old in good health and CMV-seronegative. CDR3s include the opening cysteine and the closing phenylalanine or tryptophan. D genes are given only for firm matches.

>TRBJ2-7|TRBV2|TRBD1
TGTGCCAGCAGTGTATTCCTCGGGACAGGGGGCCACGAGCAGTACTTC
CASSVFLGTGGHEQYF
>TRBJ1-2|TRBV28|NA
TGTGCCAGCACCACCTGGGAGGGCACAGCGAAAACCAACTATGGCTACACCTTC
CASTTWEGTAKTNYGYTF
>TRBJ1-6|TRBV5-1|NA
TGCGCCAGCAGCTTGGCAGGGGATAATTCACCCCTCCACTTT
CASSLAGDNSPLHF
>TRBJ2-7|TRBV7-3|NA
TGTGCGTCAAAGAGCTCGGGTGCGGACGAGCAGTACTTC
CASKSSGADEQYF
>TRBJ2-7|TRBV7-8|TRBD2
TGTGCCAGCAGCTTAGAGGCTAGCGGAGGTTCAAGCTCCTACGAGCAGTACTTC
CASSLEASGGSSSYEQYF
>TRBJ2-3|TRBV27|NA
TGTGCCAGCCGGACAGTCCACAGCACAGATACGCAGTATTTT
CASRTVHSTDTQYF
>TRBJ1-2|TRBV2|NA
TGTGCCAGCAGTGGGGGGGGCGGCTACACCTTC
CASSGGGGYTF
>TRBJ2-2|TRBV29-1|TRBD2
TGCAGCGTTGTTGCGGGAGGGAACACCGGGGAGCTGTTTTTT
CSVVAGGNTGELFF
>TRBJ2-1|TRBV11-3|TRBD2
TGTGCCAGCAGCTTAGGATCGGGGGGTGTGTGGGACCACAATGAGCAGTTCTTC
CASSLGSGGVWDHNEQFF
>TRBJ1-2|TRBV14|TRBD1
TGTGCCAGCAGTCCTCGGACAGGGTTCTTCTATGGCTACACCTTC
CASSPRTGFFYGYTF
>TRBJ2-5|TRBV5-4|TRBD2
TGTGCCAGCAGCTCCCCTCCAGCGGGAGGGGGGGAGACCCAGTACTTC
CASSSPPAGGGETQYF
>TRBJ1-6|TRBV6-6|NA
TGTGCCAGCAGTTACGACCCAATTACTAGGGATTCACCCCTCCACTTT
CASSYDPITRDSPLHF
>TRBJ2-1|TRBV9|TRBD2
TGTGCCAGCAGCGTATCTAGCGGGACGAGCGATGAGCAGTTCTTC
CASSVSSGTSDEQFF
>TRBJ1-1|TRBV4-2|TRBD1
TGTGCCAGCGGACAGGGAACTCGGAACACTGAAGCTTTCTTT
CASGQGTRNTEAFF
>TRBJ2-3|TRBV19|TRBD2
TGTGCCAGTAGTCGCCGGGGGGGGGCGACAGATACGCAGTATTTT
CASSRRGGATDTQYF
>TRBJ1-1|TRBV27|TRBD1
TGTGCCAGCAGTTTATGGACGGGACAGCAGGAAGCTTTCTTT
CASSLWTGQQEAFF
>TRBJ1-4|TRBV28|NA
TGTGCCAGCAGCCATAATGAAAAACTGTTTTTT
CASSHNEKLFF
>TRBJ1-3|TRBV28|TRBD1
TGTGCCAGCAGTTTCTGGGACAGATTCTCTGGAAACACCATATATTTT
CASSFWDRFSGNTIYF
>TRBJ1-1|TRBV6-1|NA
TGTGCCAGCAGTGAAGCTCAGAACACTGAAGCTTTCTTT
CASSEAQNTEAFF
>TRBJ1-4|TRBV18|TRBD1
TGTGCCAGCTCAGCGACAGGGGGCATGGGCGATGAAAAACTGTTTTTT
CASSATGGMGDEKLFF
>TRBJ2-1|TRBV5-6|TRBD2
TGTGCCAGCAGCCGGGGGGTAGGTTACAATGAGCAGTTCTTC
CASSRGVGYNEQFF
>TRBJ2-7|TRBV6-1|NA
TGTGCCAGCAGTGGGGGGCGGCTTCTCGAGCAGTACTTC
CASSGGRLLEQYF
>TRBJ2-1|TRBV18|NA
TGTGCCAGCTCACCACCCGGGGGTACTATTAATGAGCAGTTCTTC
CASSPPGGTINEQFF
>TRBJ2-1|TRBV5-1|NA
TGCGCCAGCAGCTTTCCGGGGGAGTGGGATGAGCAGTTCTTC
CASSFPGEWDEQFF
>TRBJ2-1|TRBV7-3|TRBD2
TGTGCCAGCAGCCCCACGGGACTAGCGGGTAACAATGAGCAGTTCTTC
CASSPTGLAGNNEQFF
>TRBJ2-3|TRBV28|TRBD2
TGTGCCAGCAGTACCGGGACTACGACAGATACGCAGTATTTT
CASSTGTTTDTQYF
>TRBJ2-3|TRBV7-3|NA
TGTGCCAGCAGCTTGAGGGGGGGCTACACAGATACGCAGTATTTT
CASSLRGGYTDTQYF
>TRBJ1-5|TRBV30|NA
TGTGCCTGGAGTGCCCAACAGGGTATCCAGCCCCAGCATTTT
CAWSAQQGIQPQHF
>TRBJ1-6|TRBV6-1|NA
TGTGCCAGCAGTGCACCGGGAGCAGGGACCCTGGCTCGGACCCTCCACTTT
CASSAPGAGTLARTLHF
>TRBJ1-1|TRBV28|NA
TGTGCCAGCTTTTCAGGGAACACTGAAGCTTTCTTT
CASFSGNTEAFF
>TRBJ2-7|TRBV19|NA
TGTGCCAGTAGTATCTTGGACGGACTAAACGAGCAGTACTTC
CASSILDGLNEQYF
>TRBJ1-1|TRBV19|NA
TGTGCCAGTAGTAGCAGGAAGAACACTGAAGCTTTCTTT
CASSSRKNTEAFF
>TRBJ1-5|TRBV28|TRBD1
TGTGCCAGCAGAATACAGGGGGCTCAGCCCCAGCATTTT
CASRIQGAQPQHF
>TRBJ2-1|TRBV10-3|TRBD2
TGTGCCATCAGTGAGGGACTAGAGGCAAATGAGCAGTTCTTC
CAISEGLEANEQFF
>TRBJ2-1|TRBV4-2|TRBD2
TGTGCCAGCAGTCGGACTAGAGGGAATGAGCAGTTCTTC
CASSRTRGNEQFF
>TRBJ1-1|TRBV28|NA
TGTGCCAGCAGTTTATGGGGACAGAACACTGAAGCTTTCTTT
CASSLWGQNTEAFF
>TRBJ2-5|TRBV5-4|TRBD2
TGTGCCAGCACCCTGGCGGGGGGGAGGGAGACCCAGTACTTC
CASTLAGGRETQYF
>TRBJ2-1|TRBV4-3|TRBD1
TGCGCCAGCAGCCAAGTGGGCCAGGGGGCCTACAATGAGCAGTTCTTC
CASSQVGQGAYNEQFF
>TRBJ1-6|TRBV19|NA
TGTGCCAGTAGCCGCAGCGGCAATAATTCACCCCTCCACTTT
CASSRSGNNSPLHF
>TRBJ1-2|TRBV6-6|TRBD1
TGTGCCAGCAGTTACTCCCCGGGACAGGGACCTGGCTACACCTTC
CASSYSPGQGPGYTF
>TRBJ2-7|TRBV27|NA
TGTGCCAGCAGTTTATCGTCCGGGCGGGACTACGAGCAGTACTTC
CASSLSSGRDYEQYF
>TRBJ2-7|TRBV6-5|NA
TGTGCCAGCAGTCGGACAGTCTCCTACGAGCAGTACTTC
CASSRTVSYEQYF
>TRBJ2-5|TRBV15|NA
TGTGCCACCAGCAAATTGGACAGTCAAGAGACCCAGTACTTC
CATSKLDSQETQYF
>TRBJ2-1|TRBV5-6|NA
TGTGCCAGCAGCTTGGCAGGGAACAATGAGCAGTTCTTC
CASSLAGNNEQFF
>TRBJ1-4|TRBV14|TRBD1
TGTGCCAGCAGCCGCCGATTATCACAGGGGCGCAGAGAAAAACTGTTTTTT
CASSRRLSQGRREKLFF
>TRBJ1-2|TRBV6-1|TRBD1
TGTGCCAGCAGTGACCCAGGGGGTGGCTACACCTTC
CASSDPGGGYTF
>TRBJ1-5|TRBV6-6|NA
TGTGCCAGCTGCGGGGGGAGCAATCAGCCCCAGCATTTT
CASCGGSNQPQHF
>TRBJ2-3|TRBV5-1|NA
TGCGCCAGCAGCTTGGAAGAGATCACAGATACGCAGTATTTT
CASSLEEITDTQYF
>TRBJ2-2|TRBV5-4|NA
TGTGCCAGCAGCTTGGCAGGGCAGGGTCACACCGGGGAGCTGTTTTTT
CASSLAGQGHTGELFF
>TRBJ1-1|TRBV2|NA
TGTGCCAGCAGTGAAGTGCGAAATTTGAACACTGAAGCTTTCTTT
CASSEVRNLNTEAFF
>TRBJ2-7|TRBV11-1|TRBD2
TGTGCCAGTCGACGGACTAGCGGGAGTCAGTACTTC
CASRRTSGSQYF
>TRBJ1-3|TRBV27|TRBD1
TGTGCCAGCAGTTTATCTCGGGGGACAGGGAGTCTCGGAAACACCATATATTTT
CASSLSRGTGSLGNTIYF
>TRBJ2-7|TRBV7-2|TRBD2
TGTGCCAGCAGCCAAGCGGGACTAGCGGGAGTACCCGAGCAGTACTTC
CASSQAGLAGVPEQYF
>TRBJ2-1|TRBV5-1|TRBD2
TGCGCCAGCAGCGCCGGGACTAGCGGGAGTCTCTACAATGAGCAGTTCTTC
CASSAGTSGSLYNEQFF
>TRBJ2-7|TRBV2|TRBD1
TGTGCCAGCAGGGCCGACAGGGGCCAAGAGAACGAGCAGTACTTC
CASRADRGQENEQYF